This T cell receptor (beta chain) was observed in a study of cytomegalovirus exposure and HLA in healthy donors. Study-wide background: Among the 398 genotyped donors, 70% to 85% were placed in the Caucasian-associated ancestry cluster.

The PCR had 60 Vbeta and 13 Jbeta primers. Profiled with immunoSEQ multiplex PCR; TCRdb holds only in-frame clones, not every one. The sample holds approximately 140,000 clones, under 85% seen once. The specimen was PBMCs. The source of this sequence is a boy under 18 in good health and CMV-seronegative.

CDR3 sequence (DNA): TGTGCCAGTAACCTCCCGGGTTCCTCCTACAATGAGCAGTTCTTC. This translates into CASNLPGSSYNEQFF. The chain recombines TRBV19 with TRBJ2-1; D not resolved. Trimming stripped 7 bases from V and 0 bases from J, with 13 bases between. CDR1 is LNHDA and CDR2 is SQIVND in the germline V gene (reference sequence). The CDR3 runs 15 residues.